This TCR beta chain was sequenced for a study of T cell responses to AZD1222 COVID-19 vaccine. The study's findings and limits: Spike-wide coverage was observed for vaccine-associated CD4 TCRs, with dominant responses at 160-218 and 743-854. Repertoires were obtained only post-peak T cell response. Spike-specific TCR breadth and depth rose after two AZD1222 doses.

Repertoires were generated with immunoSEQ multiplex PCR, while TCRdb's copy carries only in-frame clones and drops some. The sample lists roughly 130,000 clones; 88% were seen once. The CDR3 length is 12 residues. CDR1 and CDR2 from the germline V gene are KGHSH and LQKENI. The V end was cut by 2 bases, the J end by 6 bases, with 8 bases between. A word on this clone: Its antigen is still unknown.

The V gene is TRBV18, the J gene TRBJ2-7, with D tentatively TRBD2 (6 bases). The receptor was isolated from an adult in good health. The source material was peripheral blood, sampled on day 0 of AZD1222 vaccination. The CDR3 sequence is CASSPGGAEQYF. The CDR3 DNA follows: TGTGCCAGCTCACCAGGAGGGGCCGAGCAGTACTTC.